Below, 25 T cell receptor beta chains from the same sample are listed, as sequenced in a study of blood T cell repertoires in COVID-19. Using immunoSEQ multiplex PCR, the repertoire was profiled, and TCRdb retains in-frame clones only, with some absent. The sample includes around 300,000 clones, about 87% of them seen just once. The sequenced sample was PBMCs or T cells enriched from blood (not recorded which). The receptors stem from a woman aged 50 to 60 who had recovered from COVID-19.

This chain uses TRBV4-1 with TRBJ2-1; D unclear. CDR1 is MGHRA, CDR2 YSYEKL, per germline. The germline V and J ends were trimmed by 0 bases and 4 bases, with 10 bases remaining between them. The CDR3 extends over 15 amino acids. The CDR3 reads CASSQELRPYNEQFF. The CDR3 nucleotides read TGCGCCAGCAGCCAAGAATTGCGGCCATACAATGAGCAGTTCTTC.

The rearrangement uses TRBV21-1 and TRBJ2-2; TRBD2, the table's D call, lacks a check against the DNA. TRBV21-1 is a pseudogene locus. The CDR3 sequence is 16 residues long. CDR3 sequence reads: CASSNLAGEHTGELFF. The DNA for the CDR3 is TGTGCCAGCAGCAACCTAGCGGGAGAACATACCGGGGAGCTGTTTTTT.

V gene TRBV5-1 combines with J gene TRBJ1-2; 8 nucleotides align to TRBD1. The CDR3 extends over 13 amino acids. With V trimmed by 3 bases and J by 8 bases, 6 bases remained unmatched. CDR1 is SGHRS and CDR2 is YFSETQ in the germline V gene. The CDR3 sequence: CASSSDREGGYTF. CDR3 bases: TGCGCCAGCAGCTCGGACAGGGAGGGCGGCTACACCTTC.

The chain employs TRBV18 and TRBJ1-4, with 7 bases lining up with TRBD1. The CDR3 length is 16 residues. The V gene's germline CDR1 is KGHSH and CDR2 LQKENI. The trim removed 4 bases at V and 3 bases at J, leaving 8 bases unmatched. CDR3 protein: CASSRSEGASNEKLFF. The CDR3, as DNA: TGTGCCAGCTCACGATCAGAGGGGGCTTCTAATGAAAAACTGTTTTTT. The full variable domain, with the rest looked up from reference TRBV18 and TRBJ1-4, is NAGVMQNPRHLVRRRGQEARLRCSPMKGHSHVYWYRQLPEEGLKFMVYLQKENIIDESGMPKERFSAEFPKEGPSILRIQQVVRGDSAAYFCASSRSEGASNEKLFFGSGTQLSVL.

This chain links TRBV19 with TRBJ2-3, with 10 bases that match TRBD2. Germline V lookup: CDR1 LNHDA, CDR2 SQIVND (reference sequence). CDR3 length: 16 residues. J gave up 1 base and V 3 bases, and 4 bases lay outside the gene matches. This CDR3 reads CASSIQAGGGTDTQYF. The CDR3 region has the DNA TGTGCCAGTAGTATCCAAGCGGGAGGGGGCACAGATACGCAGTATTTT.

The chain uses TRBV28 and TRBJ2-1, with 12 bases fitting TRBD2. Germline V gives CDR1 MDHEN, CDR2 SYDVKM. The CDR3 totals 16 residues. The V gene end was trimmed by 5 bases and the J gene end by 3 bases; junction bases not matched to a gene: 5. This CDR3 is CASSNVTSGGYNEQFF. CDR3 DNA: TGTGCCAGCAGTAATGTGACTAGCGGGGGCTACAATGAGCAGTTCTTC.

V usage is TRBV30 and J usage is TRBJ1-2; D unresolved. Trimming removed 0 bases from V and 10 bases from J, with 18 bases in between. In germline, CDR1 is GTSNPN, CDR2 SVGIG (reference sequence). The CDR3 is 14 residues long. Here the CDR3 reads CAWSVGDRLFLYTF. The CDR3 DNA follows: TGTGCCTGGAGTGTTGGTGACCGACTCTTTCTCTACACCTTC. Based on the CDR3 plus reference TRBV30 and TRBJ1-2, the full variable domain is SQTIHQWPATLVQPVGSPLSLECTVEGTSNPNLYWYRQAAGRGLQLLFYSVGIGQISSEVPQNLSASRPQDRQFILSSKKLLLSDSGFYLCAWSVGDRLFLYTFGSGTRLTVV.

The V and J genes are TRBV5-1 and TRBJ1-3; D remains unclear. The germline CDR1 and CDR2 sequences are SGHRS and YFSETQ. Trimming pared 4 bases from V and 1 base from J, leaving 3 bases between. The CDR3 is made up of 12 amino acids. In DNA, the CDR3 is TGCGCCAGCAGCCCTTCTGGAAACACCATATATTTT. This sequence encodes CASSPSGNTIYF.

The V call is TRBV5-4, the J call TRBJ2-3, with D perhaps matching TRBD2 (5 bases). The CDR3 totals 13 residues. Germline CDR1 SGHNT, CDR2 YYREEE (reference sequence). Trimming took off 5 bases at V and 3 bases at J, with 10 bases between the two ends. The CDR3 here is CASRNGGTDTQYF. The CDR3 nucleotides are TGTGCCAGCAGAAATGGCGGGACAGATACGCAGTATTTT.

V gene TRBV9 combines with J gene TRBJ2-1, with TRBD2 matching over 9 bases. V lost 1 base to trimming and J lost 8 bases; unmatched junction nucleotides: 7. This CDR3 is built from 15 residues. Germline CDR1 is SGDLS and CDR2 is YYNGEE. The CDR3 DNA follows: TGTGCCAGCAGCGTACGCCTAGCGGGAATGGATGAGCAGTTCTTC. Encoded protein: CASSVRLAGMDEQFF.

CDR3 in amino acids: CSASLQGGIMSPLHF. The CDR3 nucleotides are TGCAGTGCTAGTTTGCAGGGAGGGATAATGTCACCCCTCCACTTT. The gene calls are TRBV20-1 and TRBJ1-6; perhaps TRBD1 as D (5 bases). The V end was cut by 3 bases, the J end by 10 bases, with 19 bases between. Germline V CDR1 and CDR2: DFQATT, SNEGSKA (reference sequence). This CDR3 contains 15 residues.

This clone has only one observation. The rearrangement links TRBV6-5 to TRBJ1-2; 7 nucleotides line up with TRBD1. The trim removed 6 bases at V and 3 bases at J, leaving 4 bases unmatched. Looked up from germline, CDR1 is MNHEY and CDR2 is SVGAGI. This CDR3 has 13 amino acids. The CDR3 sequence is CASSTDRDYGYTF. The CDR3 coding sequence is TGTGCCAGCAGCACCGACAGGGACTATGGCTACACCTTC.

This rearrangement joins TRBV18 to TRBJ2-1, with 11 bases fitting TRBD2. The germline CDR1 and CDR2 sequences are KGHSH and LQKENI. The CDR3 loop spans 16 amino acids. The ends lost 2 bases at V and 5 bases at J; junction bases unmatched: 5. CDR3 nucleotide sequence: TGTGCCAGCTCACCAACAATAGCGGGAGGGGACAATGAGCAGTTCTTC. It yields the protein CASSPTIAGGDNEQFF.

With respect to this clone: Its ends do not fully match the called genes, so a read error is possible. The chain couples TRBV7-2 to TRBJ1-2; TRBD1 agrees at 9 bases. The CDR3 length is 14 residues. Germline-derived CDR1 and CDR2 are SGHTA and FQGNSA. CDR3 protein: CASSLDRDRAGLSF. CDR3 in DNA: TGTGCCAGCAGCTTAGACCGGGACAGGGCCGGATTGTCCTTC.

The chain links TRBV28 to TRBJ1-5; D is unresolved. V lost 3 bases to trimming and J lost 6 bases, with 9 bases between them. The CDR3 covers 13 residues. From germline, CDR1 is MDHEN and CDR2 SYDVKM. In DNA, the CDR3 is TGTGCCAGCAGTTTTGGGCTAAGTCAGCCCCAGCATTTT. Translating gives CASSFGLSQPQHF.

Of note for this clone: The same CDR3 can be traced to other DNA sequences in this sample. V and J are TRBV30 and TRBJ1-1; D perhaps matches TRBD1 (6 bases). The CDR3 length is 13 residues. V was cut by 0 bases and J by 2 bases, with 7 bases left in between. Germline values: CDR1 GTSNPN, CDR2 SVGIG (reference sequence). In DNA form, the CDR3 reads TGTGCCTGGAGTGTACAGGGTAACACTGAAGCTTTCTTT. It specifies CAWSVQGNTEAFF.

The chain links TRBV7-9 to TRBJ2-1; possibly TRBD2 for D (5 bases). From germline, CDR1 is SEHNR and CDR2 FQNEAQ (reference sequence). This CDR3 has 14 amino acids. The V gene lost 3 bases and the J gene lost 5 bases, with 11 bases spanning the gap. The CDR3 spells CASSLGEVNNEQFF. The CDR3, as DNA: TGTGCCAGCAGCTTGGGAGAGGTTAACAATGAGCAGTTCTTC.

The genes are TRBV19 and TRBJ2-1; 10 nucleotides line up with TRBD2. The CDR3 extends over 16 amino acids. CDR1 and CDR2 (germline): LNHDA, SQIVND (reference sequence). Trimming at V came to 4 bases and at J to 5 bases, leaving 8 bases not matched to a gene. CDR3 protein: CASSTLAGELNNEQFF. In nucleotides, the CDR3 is TGTGCCAGTAGTACCCTAGCGGGAGAATTGAACAATGAGCAGTTCTTC. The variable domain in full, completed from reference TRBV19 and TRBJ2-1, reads DGGITQSPKYLFRKEGQNVTLSCEQNLNHDAMYWYRQDPGQGLRLIYYSQIVNDFQKGDIAEGYSVSREKKESFPLTVTSAQKNPTAFYLCASSTLAGELNNEQFFGPGTRLTVL.

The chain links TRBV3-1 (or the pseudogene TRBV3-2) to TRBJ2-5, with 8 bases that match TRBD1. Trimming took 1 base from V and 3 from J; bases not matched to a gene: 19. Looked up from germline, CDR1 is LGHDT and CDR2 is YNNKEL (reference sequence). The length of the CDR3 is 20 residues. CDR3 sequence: CASSQVWPGGGRSGKETQYF. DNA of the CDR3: TGTGCCAGCAGCCAAGTTTGGCCAGGGGGCGGTCGGAGCGGAAAAGAGACCCAGTACTTC.

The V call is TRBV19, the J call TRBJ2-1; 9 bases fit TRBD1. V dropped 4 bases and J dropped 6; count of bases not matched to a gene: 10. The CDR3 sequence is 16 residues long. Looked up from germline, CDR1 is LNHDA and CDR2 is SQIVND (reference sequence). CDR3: CASSSLGTGKVNEQFF. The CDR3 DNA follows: TGTGCCAGTAGTAGTCTAGGGACAGGGAAAGTCAATGAGCAGTTCTTC. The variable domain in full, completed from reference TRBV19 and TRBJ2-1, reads DGGITQSPKYLFRKEGQNVTLSCEQNLNHDAMYWYRQDPGQGLRLIYYSQIVNDFQKGDIAEGYSVSREKKESFPLTVTSAQKNPTAFYLCASSSLGTGKVNEQFFGPGTRLTVL.

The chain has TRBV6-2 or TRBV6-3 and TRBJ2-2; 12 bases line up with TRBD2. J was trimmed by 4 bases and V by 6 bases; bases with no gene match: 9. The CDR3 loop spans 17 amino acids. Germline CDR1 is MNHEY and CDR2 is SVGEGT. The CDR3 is CASSWASGRASTGELFF. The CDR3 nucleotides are TGTGCCAGCAGCTGGGCTAGCGGGAGGGCAAGCACCGGGGAGCTGTTTTTT.

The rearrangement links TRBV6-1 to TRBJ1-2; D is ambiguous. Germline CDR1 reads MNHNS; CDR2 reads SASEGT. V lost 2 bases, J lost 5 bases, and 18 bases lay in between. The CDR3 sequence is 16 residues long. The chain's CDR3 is CASSEFKEVGAYGYTF. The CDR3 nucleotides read TGTGCCAGCAGTGAATTCAAAGAGGTGGGAGCGTATGGCTACACCTTC.

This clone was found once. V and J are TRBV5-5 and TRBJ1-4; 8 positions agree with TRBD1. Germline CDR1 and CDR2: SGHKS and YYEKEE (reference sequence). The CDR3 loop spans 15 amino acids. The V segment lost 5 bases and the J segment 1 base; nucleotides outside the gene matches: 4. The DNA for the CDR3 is TGTGCCAGCAGTGCGGGGACAGGAACTAATGAAAAACTGTTTTTT. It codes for CASSAGTGTNEKLFF.

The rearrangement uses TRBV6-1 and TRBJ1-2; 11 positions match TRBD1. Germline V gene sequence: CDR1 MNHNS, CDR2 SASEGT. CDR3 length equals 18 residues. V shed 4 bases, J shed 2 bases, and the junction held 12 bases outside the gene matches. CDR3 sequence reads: CASSAAGTGGALNYGYTF. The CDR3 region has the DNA TGTGCCAGCAGTGCGGCCGGGACAGGGGGAGCCCTAAACTATGGCTACACCTTC.

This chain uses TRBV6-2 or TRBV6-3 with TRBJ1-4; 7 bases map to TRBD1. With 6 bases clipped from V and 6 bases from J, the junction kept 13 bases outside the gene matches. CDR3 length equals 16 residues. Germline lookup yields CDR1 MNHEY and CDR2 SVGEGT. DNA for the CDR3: TGTGCCAGCAGCCCTCCCCGAGGGACAGATTATGAAAAACTGTTTTTT. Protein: CASSPPRGTDYEKLFF.